Detailed here is one T cell receptor (beta chain). Its antigen is unknown. These data originate in a study of T cells after yellow fever vaccination. The J segment lost 7 bases and the V segment lost 1 base, leaving 1 base of the junction unmatched. This CDR3 has 15 residues. The germline V gene has CDR1 SGHTA and CDR2 FQGNSA. Template switching by 5'RACE produced TCR cDNA, adding a universal primer site and UMIs. TCRdb re-analysed the 5' RACE reads in MiXCR, keeping a single row per CDR3 protein. The sample contains about 130,000 distinct CDR3 sequences, 6.6% of which appear only once. Study findings and constraints: Booster sampling recovered most clones from primary vaccination (about 97% CD4, over 75% CD8). CD4 and CD8 compartments shared a small share of clonotypes.

Sequenced material: CD4+ T cells sorted from PBMCs, taken 10 days after the yellow fever booster vaccination. The chain carries TRBV7-2 and TRBJ2-1, with 13 bases identical to TRBD2. The TCR originated in a man aged 25 to 40 who received the YFV17D yellow fever vaccine. This CDR3 is CASSLELAGGNEQFF. CDR3 nucleotide sequence: TGTGCCAGCAGCTTAGAACTAGCGGGGGGGAATGAGCAGTTCTTC.